Following are 30 T cell receptor beta chains from one sample sequenced in a study of T-cell memory formation after mild COVID-19. TCRdb reprocessed the 5' RACE reads via MiXCR and lists one record per CDR3 protein. The sample holds approximately 350,000 distinct CDR3 sequences, approximately 14% seen once. The sample was PBMCs or a T cell subset sorted from them (not recorded which). These receptors all stem from a man aged 18 to 29 who had mild COVID-19 (a few samples of this study predate the infection). Cell type and time point are not known.

The chain recombines TRBV7-2 with TRBJ2-7; D might be TRBD2 (5 bases). V lost 1 base and J lost 0, with 10 bases in between. This CDR3 is 15 amino acids long. Germline V gives CDR1 SGHTA, CDR2 FQGNSA. In DNA form, the CDR3 reads TGTGCCAGCAGCTTAGGACTATCCCGCTCCTACGAGCAGTACGTC. It specifies CASSLGLSRSYEQYV.

V gene TRBV7-8 combines with J gene TRBJ1-1; TRBD1 matches 7 bases. The CDR3 has 17 residues. Losses at the gene ends were 5 bases for V and 6 bases for J; bases not matched to a gene: 18. Germline CDR1 is SGHVS and CDR2 is FQNEAQ. CDR3 DNA sequence: TGTGCCAGCAGCCCGATCCCGACAGGGCTTATTTCCTCTGAAGCTTTCTTT. As protein: CASSPIPTGLISSEAFF.

The table lists this clonotype with a few counts. The chain is built from TRBV11-1 and TRBJ2-7; D perhaps matches TRBD2 (6 bases). The ends were cut back, 5 bases at V and 2 bases at J, with 16 bases in the middle. Germline lookup yields CDR1 SGHAT and CDR2 FQDESV (reference sequence). CDR3 length: 15 residues. The CDR3 nucleotides read TGTGCCAGCAGCGCAACCGGGACGGGAGCCTACGAGCAGTACTTC. Amino acid sequence: CASSATGTGAYEQYF.

CDR3 loop: CATSGGGAGELFF. CDR3 coding DNA: TGTGCCACCAGTGGGGGCGGCGCCGGGGAGCTGTTTTTT. The chain carries TRBV24-1 and TRBJ2-2; D perhaps matches TRBD1 (5 bases). This CDR3 is built from 13 residues. The V and J ends lost 5 bases and 6 bases respectively, with 9 bases between them. Germline V gene data show CDR1 as KGHDR and CDR2 as SFDVKD.

This clonotype was found a few times. The rearrangement uses TRBV10-3 and TRBJ1-5; TRBD1 matches 9 bases. The CDR3 sequence is 15 residues long. J was trimmed by 3 bases and V by 4 bases; bases with no gene match: 4. CDR1 and CDR2 (germline): ENHRY, SYGVKD. For the CDR3, the DNA is TGTGCCATCAGTGTAACAGGGGGCCCCAATCAGCCCCAGCATTTT. Residues: CAISVTGGPNQPQHF.

This clonotype was counted at least ten times. The V gene is TRBV29-1, the J gene TRBJ2-2; a weak D match, TRBD2 (5 bases). Deletions cut 0 bases from V and 1 base from J, with 6 bases between. The CDR3 is 14 residues long. The germline V gene has CDR1 SQVTM and CDR2 ANQGSEA. The CDR3 DNA sequence: TGCAGCGTTGAAGATGGAGGGAACACCGGGGAGCTGTTTTTT. It translates to CSVEDGGNTGELFF.

The J gene is TRBJ2-2, the V gene TRBV7-3; no reliable D call. The V end was cut by 7 bases, the J end by 8 bases, with 14 bases between. CDR1 and CDR2 (germline): SGHTA, FQGTGA. The CDR3 extends over 13 amino acids. The CDR3 sequence: CASTTPSGGELFF. CDR3 DNA: TGTGCCAGCACCACGCCCTCAGGAGGGGAGCTGTTTTTT. The variable domain in full, with the rest retrieved from reference TRBV7-3 and TRBJ2-2, is GAGVSQTPSNKVTEKGKYVELRCDPISGHTALYWYRQSLGQGPEFLIYFQGTGAADDSGLPNDRFFAVRPEGSVSTLKIQRTERGDSAVYLCASTTPSGGELFFGEGSRLTVL.

The CDR3 sequence: CSVTGARGEQYV. CDR3 coding DNA: TGCAGCGTAACAGGGGCCCGCGGCGAGCAGTACGTC. The chain links TRBV29-1 to TRBJ2-7, with 7 bases lining up with TRBD1. V lost 6 bases to trimming and J lost 6 bases; unmatched junction nucleotides: 8. This CDR3 has 12 residues. Germline V lookup: CDR1 SQVTM, CDR2 ANQGSEA.

This chain joins TRBV27 and TRBJ1-2; D ambiguous. This CDR3 comprises 13 residues. V was clipped by 2 bases and J by 5 bases, with 9 bases between them. Germline CDR1 and CDR2: MNHEY and SMNVEV (reference sequence). Written as DNA, the CDR3 is TGTGCCAGCAGTTTACTGGGAGCGTATGGCTACACCTTC. Encoded protein: CASSLLGAYGYTF.

The gene calls are TRBV5-1 and TRBJ2-1; 9 bases are shared with TRBD2. This CDR3 has 16 residues. V shed 1 base and J 0 bases; nucleotides not matched to a gene: 2. Germline CDR1 and CDR2: SGHRS and YFSETQ. CDR3 protein: CASSLIAGDSYNEQFF. CDR3 bases: TGCGCCAGCAGCTTGATAGCGGGGGACTCCTACAATGAGCAGTTCTTC.

This clonotype was detected only a few times. This chain links TRBV12-3 or TRBV12-4 with TRBJ1-3; D unclear. The V end lost 11 bases, the J end lost 3 bases, and 14 bases lay between the germline ends. The CDR3 sequence is 13 residues long. CDR3 loop: CASRGGNGNTIYF. The CDR3 DNA is TGTGCCTCGAGAGGCGGGAATGGAAACACCATATATTTT.

This clonotype occurred a few times. V and J are TRBV4-3 and TRBJ2-2, with D unresolved. Trimming cost V 3 bases and J 6 bases, with 11 bases left between them. The germline gives CDR1 LGHNA, CDR2 YSLEER. The CDR3 has 14 residues. Written as DNA, the CDR3 is TGCGCCAGCAGCCAGCAGTTTAGTTCCGGGGAGCTGTTTTTT. This codes for CASSQQFSSGELFF.

The chain has TRBV5-4 and TRBJ2-2; 7 nucleotides align to TRBD2. The junction had 1 base not matched to a gene; V was cut back by 4 bases and J by 4 bases. The V gene's germline CDR1 is SGHNT and CDR2 YYREEE (reference sequence). This CDR3 region has 13 residues. DNA for the CDR3: TGTGCCAGCAGCGGACTAGGCACCGGGGAGCTGTTTTTT. Translation gives CASSGLGTGELFF.

The chain employs TRBV4-3 and TRBJ2-7; no reliable D call. Germline V gene lookup returns CDR1 LGHNA and CDR2 YSLEER. V was cut by 1 base and J by 6 bases, with 13 bases left in between. The CDR3 sequence is 14 residues long. CDR3 DNA sequence: TGCGCCAGCAGCCAAGTTCCTTGGACGGTCGAGCAGTACTTC. Encoded protein: CASSQVPWTVEQYF.

This clonotype was seen a handful of times. The chain joins TRBV7-2 to TRBJ2-3, with TRBD1 matching over 7 bases. Germline CDR1 and CDR2: SGHTA and FQGNSA. V shed 1 base and J 11 bases; nucleotides not matched to a gene: 9. This CDR3 is 14 amino acids long. CDR3 DNA sequence: TGTGCCAGCAGCTTAGTGTTAGGGGACAGTCTGCAGTATTTT. As protein: CASSLVLGDSLQYF.

The genes are TRBV7-2 and TRBJ2-5; TRBD1 or TRBD2 may be the D gene (6 bases each). CDR3 size: 14 residues. Germline assignment: CDR1 SGHTA and CDR2 FQGNSA. Trimming removed 8 bases at V and 5 bases at J, with 18 bases between. CDR3 sequence reads: CASGRTGAGETQYF. CDR3 sequence (DNA): TGTGCCAGCGGGAGGACGGGGGCGGGGGAGACCCAGTACTTC.

This rearrangement joins TRBV12-3 or TRBV12-4 to TRBJ1-5; the D is unclear. The germline V and J ends were trimmed by 4 bases and 4 bases, with 14 bases remaining between them. This CDR3 is built from 15 residues. The CDR3 sequence is CASSSGFLGNQPQHF. CDR3 DNA sequence: TGTGCCAGCAGTTCTGGGTTCCTAGGGAATCAGCCCCAGCATTTT.

The chain links TRBV5-1 to TRBJ1-1; D may be TRBD1 (5 bases). The CDR3 runs 14 residues. The germline CDR1 and CDR2 sequences are SGHRS and YFSETQ. V lost 5 bases and J 3 bases, leaving 14 bases between the germline ends. The CDR3 DNA is TGCGCCAGCAGATTGAGCAGGGCGGACACTGAAGCTTTCTTT. Its translation is CASRLSRADTEAFF. Based on the CDR3 plus reference TRBV5-1 and TRBJ1-1, the full variable domain is KAGVTQTPRYLIKTRGQQVTLSCSPISGHRSVSWYQQTPGQGLQFLFEYFSETQRNKGNFPGRFSGRQFSNSRSEMNVSTLELGDSALYLCASRLSRADTEAFFGQGTRLTVV.

This clonotype was counted only a few times. V gene TRBV11-3 combines with J gene TRBJ2-1; D assignment may be TRBD1 or TRBD2 (5 bases each). The CDR3 length is 16 residues. Per the germline V gene, CDR1 is SGHNT and CDR2 is YENEEA. Trimming cost V 5 bases and J 4 bases, with 18 bases left between them. The CDR3 here is CASSPLGEGRYNEQFF. The CDR3 bases are TGTGCCAGCAGCCCTCTGGGGGAAGGACGGTACAATGAGCAGTTCTTC.

This chain connects TRBV24-1 to TRBJ2-2, with D perhaps TRBD1 or TRBD2 (5 bases each). The CDR3 has 17 amino acids. CDR1 is KGHDR and CDR2 is SFDVKD in the germline V gene. V lost 5 bases and J 3 bases, leaving 18 bases between the germline ends. Here the CDR3 DNA reads TGTGCCACCAGTGCCCCCCTCCGAGGGGCGGACACCGGGGAGCTGTTTTTT. Encoded protein: CATSAPLRGADTGELFF.

The V gene is TRBV12-3 or TRBV12-4, the J gene TRBJ1-1; no clear D gene. The V gene lost 5 bases and the J gene lost 7 bases, with 8 bases spanning the gap. This CDR3 contains 11 residues. The CDR3 reads CASSRRFEAFF. In nucleotides, the CDR3 is TGTGCCAGCAGTCGAAGATTTGAAGCTTTCTTT.

This clonotype occurred a few times. V and J are TRBV4-3 and TRBJ2-3, with 9 bases fitting TRBD2. CDR1 is LGHNA, CDR2 YSLEER, per germline. CDR3 length: 15 residues. V was pared by 3 bases and J by 2 bases, with 3 bases of the junction left unmatched. The CDR3 DNA is TGCGCCAGCAGCCAGACTAGCGGTTCCACAGATACGCAGTATTTT. Residues: CASSQTSGSTDTQYF.

V and J are TRBV19 and TRBJ1-2, with no clear D. The V gene lost 0 bases and the J gene lost 3 bases, with 11 bases spanning the gap. Per germline, CDR1 LNHDA and CDR2 SQIVND (reference sequence). CDR3 size: 15 residues. The CDR3 loop is CASSIEPRGDYGYTF. CDR3 sequence (DNA): TGTGCCAGTAGTATAGAACCGCGCGGTGACTATGGCTACACCTTC.

This rearrangement joins TRBV30 to TRBJ2-7; D possibly uses TRBD1 or TRBD2 (6 bases each). This CDR3 has 14 residues. V lost 0 bases, J lost 9 bases, and 18 bases lay in between. Germline V gene data show CDR1 as GTSNPN and CDR2 as SVGIG (reference sequence). CDR3 in DNA: TGTGCCTGGAGTGTACTCGGGGGCCAAATCGGGCAGTACTTC. It is translated as CAWSVLGGQIGQYF.

This clonotype was seen a few times. V is TRBV18 and J is TRBJ2-5; D unresolved. Trimming pared 2 bases from V and 4 bases from J, leaving 11 bases between. This CDR3 has 14 amino acids. Germline V CDR1 and CDR2: KGHSH, LQKENI. The CDR3 sequence: CASSPTTTPETQYF. The CDR3 nucleotides are TGTGCCAGCTCACCAACCACCACCCCAGAGACCCAGTACTTC.

J is TRBJ2-3 and V is TRBV7-9; TRBD1 matches at 7 bases. Germline CDR1 and CDR2: SEHNR and FQNEAQ (reference sequence). The CDR3 has 14 residues. Unmatched junction bases numbered 6, after V lost 5 bases and J lost 4 bases. The CDR3 DNA reads TGTGCCAGCAGCCCCGAAGGGGGCGCAGATACGCAGTATTTT. This gives the protein CASSPEGGADTQYF.

This clonotype was counted a few times. The chain carries TRBV9 and TRBJ2-3; 8 nucleotides line up with TRBD2. Looked up from germline, CDR1 is SGDLS and CDR2 is YYNGEE. The junction had 5 bases not matched to a gene; V was cut back by 0 bases and J by 2 bases. The CDR3 has 16 residues. DNA of the CDR3: TGTGCCAGCAGCGTAGCCGGCGGGGGGAACACAGATACGCAGTATTTT. Amino acid sequence: CASSVAGGGNTDTQYF.

This clonotype was seen at least ten times. The rearrangement uses TRBV3-1 and TRBJ2-5; D is unclear. The CDR3 has 13 residues. V was cut by 0 bases and J by 5 bases, with 7 bases left in between. Germline CDR1 and CDR2: LGHDT and YNNKEL (reference sequence). CDR3 residues: CASSQEGQETQYF. The CDR3, as DNA: TGTGCCAGCAGCCAAGAAGGGCAGGAGACCCAGTACTTC.

This sequence joins TRBV5-1 and TRBJ2-5; no clear D. This CDR3 is 12 amino acids long. V was clipped by 2 bases and J by 3 bases, with 5 bases between them. From germline, CDR1 is SGHRS and CDR2 YFSETQ. For the CDR3, the DNA is TGCGCCAGCAGCTTTACCGAAGAGACCCAGTACTTC. It codes for CASSFTEETQYF. Full variable domain (outside the CDR3, taken from reference TRBV5-1 and TRBJ2-5): KAGVTQTPRYLIKTRGQQVTLSCSPISGHRSVSWYQQTPGQGLQFLFEYFSETQRNKGNFPGRFSGRQFSNSRSEMNVSTLELGDSALYLCASSFTEETQYFGPGTRLLVL.

This clonotype was counted between two and nine times. The J gene is TRBJ1-5, the V gene TRBV19; D ambiguous. The CDR3 spans 10 residues. Trimming left V 10 bases short and J 9 bases short, with 10 bases between. Germline CDR1 is LNHDA and CDR2 is SQIVND (reference sequence). CDR3 nucleotide sequence: TGTGCCAACGATCCCGGGCCCCAGCATTTT. Its protein product is CANDPGPQHF.